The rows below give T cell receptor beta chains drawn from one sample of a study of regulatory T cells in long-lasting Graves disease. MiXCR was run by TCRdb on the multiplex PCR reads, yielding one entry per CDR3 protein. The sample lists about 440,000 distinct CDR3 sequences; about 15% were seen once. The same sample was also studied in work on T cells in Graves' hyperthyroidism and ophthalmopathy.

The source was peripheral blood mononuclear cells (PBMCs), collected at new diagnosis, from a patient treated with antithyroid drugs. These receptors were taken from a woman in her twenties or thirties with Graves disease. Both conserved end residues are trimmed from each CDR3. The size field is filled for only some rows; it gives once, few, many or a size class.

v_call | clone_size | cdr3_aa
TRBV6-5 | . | ASSYHPAGRAVEETQY
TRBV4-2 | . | ASSPAGENRY
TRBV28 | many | ASSFGEPSGELF
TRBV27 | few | ASSLYEGITDTQY
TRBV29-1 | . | SVAASGRAIDTQY
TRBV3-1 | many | ASSRLPTGTSTYEQY
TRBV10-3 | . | AISDGTGVAQPQH
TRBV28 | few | ASSPDRGGETQY
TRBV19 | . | ASTFGNYNEQF
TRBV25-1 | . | ASSEFLEGETQY
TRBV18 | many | ASSPAGLTDTQY
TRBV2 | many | ASREGRNEQF
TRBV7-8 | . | ASRWTSGPAEQY
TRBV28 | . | ASTDREDEKLF
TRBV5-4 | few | ASSLGGPTSGSPSRDTQY
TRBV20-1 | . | SARGVGGSQEQY
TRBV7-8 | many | ASSGGLAATYEQY
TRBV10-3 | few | AISEGAGAGSKNIQY
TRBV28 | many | ASSFSGRVGEQY
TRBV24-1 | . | ATSESREETQY
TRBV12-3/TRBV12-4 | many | ASSYSRYGAF
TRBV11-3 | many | ASSRVGTSVNEQF
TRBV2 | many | ASSRGIYEQY
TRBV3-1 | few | ASSQGLVGYEQY
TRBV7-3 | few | ASSLTPPRETGELF
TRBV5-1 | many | ASSFVSDPSYEQY
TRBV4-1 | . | ASSQDNGGRAVNWVDEQY
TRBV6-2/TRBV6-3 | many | ASRLDGGYT
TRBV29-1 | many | SAERGRGGTEAF
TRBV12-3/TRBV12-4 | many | ACKGLNEQF
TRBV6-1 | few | ASNTRTSGINEQF
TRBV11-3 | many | ASSGTRSGNEQF
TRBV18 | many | ASSRQGGEQF
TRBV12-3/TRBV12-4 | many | ASSFFRRTSEQY
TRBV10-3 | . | AISGAGAVDTEAF
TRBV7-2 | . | ASSSSQGIGTEAF
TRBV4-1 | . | ASSAPPSYEQY
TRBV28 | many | ASSLDGRLLNTEAF
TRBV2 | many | ASTRLAGNTGELF
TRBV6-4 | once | ASSDPRGRIETQY
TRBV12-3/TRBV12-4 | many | ASSKRDTQY